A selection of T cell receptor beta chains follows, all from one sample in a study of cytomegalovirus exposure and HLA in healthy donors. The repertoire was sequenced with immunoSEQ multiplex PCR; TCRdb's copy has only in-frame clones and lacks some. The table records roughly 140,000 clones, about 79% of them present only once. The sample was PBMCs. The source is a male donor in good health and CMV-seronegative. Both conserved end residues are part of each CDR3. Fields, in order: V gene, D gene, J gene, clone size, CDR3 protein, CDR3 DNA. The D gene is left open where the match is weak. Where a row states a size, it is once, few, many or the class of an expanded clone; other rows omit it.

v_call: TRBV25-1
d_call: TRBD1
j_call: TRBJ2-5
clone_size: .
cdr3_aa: CASTPGQGGETQYF
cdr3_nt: TGTGCCAGCACCCCAGGACAGGGAGGAGAGACCCAGTACTTC

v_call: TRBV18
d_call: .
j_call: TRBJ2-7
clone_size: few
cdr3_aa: CASSRPEEGSYEQYF
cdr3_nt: TGTGCCAGCTCACGGCCTGAGGAGGGCTCCTACGAGCAGTACTTC

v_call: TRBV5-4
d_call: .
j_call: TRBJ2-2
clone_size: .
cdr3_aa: CASSSHRDGTGELFF
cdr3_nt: TGTGCCAGCAGCTCTCACAGGGATGGCACCGGGGAGCTGTTTTTT

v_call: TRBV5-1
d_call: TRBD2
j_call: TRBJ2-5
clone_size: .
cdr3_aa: CASSLGGGTQETQYF
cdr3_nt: TGCGCCAGCAGCTTAGGCGGGGGGACCCAAGAGACCCAGTACTTC

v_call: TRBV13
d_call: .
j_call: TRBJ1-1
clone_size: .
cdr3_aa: CASSLQGWKTEAFF
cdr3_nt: TGTGCCAGCAGCCTTCAGGGGTGGAAGACTGAAGCTTTCTTT

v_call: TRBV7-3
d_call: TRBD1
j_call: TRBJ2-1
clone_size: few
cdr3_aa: CASSLDRGSYNEQFF
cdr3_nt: TGTGCCAGCAGCCTTGACAGGGGCTCCTACAATGAGCAGTTCTTC

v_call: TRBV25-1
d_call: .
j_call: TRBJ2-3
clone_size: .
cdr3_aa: CASSGRGGSFADTQYF
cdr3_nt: TGTGCCAGCAGTGGCCGTGGCGGGTCCTTCGCAGATACGCAGTATTTT

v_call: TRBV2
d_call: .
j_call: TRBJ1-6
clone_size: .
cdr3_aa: CASEKIRRPGSNSPLHF
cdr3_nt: TGTGCCAGCGAGAAAATTCGCAGGCCGGGGAGTAATTCACCCCTCCACTTT

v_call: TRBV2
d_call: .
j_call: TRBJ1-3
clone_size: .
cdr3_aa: CASSWDTGNTIYF
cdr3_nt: TGTGCCAGCAGTTGGGACACTGGAAACACCATATATTTT

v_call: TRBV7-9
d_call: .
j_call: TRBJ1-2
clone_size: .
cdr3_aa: CSSSLGQRGYTF
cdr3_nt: TGTTCCAGCAGCTTAGGTCAGAGGGGCTACACCTTC